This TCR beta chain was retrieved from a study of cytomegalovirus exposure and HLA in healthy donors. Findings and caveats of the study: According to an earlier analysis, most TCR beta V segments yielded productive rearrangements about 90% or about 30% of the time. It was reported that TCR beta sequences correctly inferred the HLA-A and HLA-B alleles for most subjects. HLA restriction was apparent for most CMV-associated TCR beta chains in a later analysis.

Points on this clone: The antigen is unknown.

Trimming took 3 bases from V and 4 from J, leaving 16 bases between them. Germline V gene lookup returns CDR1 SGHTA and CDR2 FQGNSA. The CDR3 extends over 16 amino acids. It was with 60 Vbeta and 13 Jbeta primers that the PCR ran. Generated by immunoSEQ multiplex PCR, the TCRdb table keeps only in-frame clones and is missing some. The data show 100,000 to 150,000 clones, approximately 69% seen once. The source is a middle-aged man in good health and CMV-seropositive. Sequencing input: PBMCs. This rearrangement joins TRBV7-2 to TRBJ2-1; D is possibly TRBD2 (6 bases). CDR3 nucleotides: TGTGCCAGCAGCTTGGTAATAGCGGTACTTTACAATGAGCAGTTCTTC. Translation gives CASSLVIAVLYNEQFF.